The 7 T cell receptor beta chains below were found in one sample sequenced in a study of glioma-infiltrating T cells. Amplification of TCR alpha and beta CDR3 regions from RNA used iRepertoire nested multiplex PCR. TCRdb passed the multiplex PCR reads through MiXCR, listing each CDR3 protein once. The sample yields about 110,000 distinct CDR3 sequences, less than 30% seen once. Material: glioma tissue, nonneoplastic brain tissue, or PBMCs (not recorded which). These receptors originate from a human donor with low-grade glioma or glioblastoma, undergoing nonglioma brain surgery, or in good health (not recorded which).

On this clonotype itself: A much bigger clone sits one base away, suggesting this may be a read error. The genes are TRBV7-9 and TRBJ2-7, with D possibly matching TRBD2 (6 bases). Trimming shortened V by 7 bases and J by 5 bases, and 18 bases separated the two germline ends. CDR1 SEHNR and CDR2 FQNEAQ come from the germline V gene (reference sequence). This CDR3 comprises 14 residues. The CDR3 loop is CASTPERWTNEQYF. The CDR3 bases are TGTGCCAGCACCCCGGAGCGGTGGACTAACGAGCAGTACTTC.

Turning to this clonotype: This may stem from a read error, because a much larger clone lies one nucleotide away. The chain joins TRBV29-1 to TRBJ2-1, with 11 bases fitting TRBD1. The V and J ends lost 5 bases and 4 bases, in that order; junction bases with no gene match: 4. This CDR3 has 14 amino acids. Germline CDR1 is SQVTM and CDR2 is ANQGSEA. The CDR3 DNA is TGCAGCGTTACCGGGACAGGGGGGTACAATGAGCAGTTCTTC. Encoded protein: CSVTGTGGYNEQFF.

To note about this clonotype: Just one base apart from a much larger clone, this may be a read error. V gene TRBV7-9 combines with J gene TRBJ1-5; D uncertain. The CDR3 loop spans 14 amino acids. Germline CDR1 SEHNR, CDR2 FQNEAQ (reference sequence). The CDR3 nucleotides read TGTGCCAGCAGCCAACCCGGTCCGAATCAGCCCCATCATTTT. This codes for CASSQPGPNQPHHF.

This clonotype was recorded many times. The CDR3: CASSIPGQENEQFF. CDR3 nucleotides: TGTGCCAGTAGTATACCGGGACAGGAGAATGAGCAGTTCTTC. The gene calls are TRBV19 and TRBJ2-1; 8 nucleotides align to TRBD1. The CDR3 spans 14 residues. J lost 7 bases, V lost 2 bases, and 4 bases had no gene match. CDR1 LNHDA and CDR2 SQIVND come from the germline V gene (reference sequence).

This clonotype turned up a few times. The CDR3 DNA reads as TGTGCCAGCTTCAATAATAGCAATCAGCCCCAGCATTTT. Translating it yields CASFNNSNQPQHF. The V call is TRBV18, the J call TRBJ1-5; D ambiguous. CDR3 length equals 13 residues. V lost 7 bases and J lost 0, with 7 bases in between. Germline V CDR1 and CDR2: KGHSH, LQKENI.

The chain uses TRBV28 and TRBJ2-7; 8 positions agree with TRBD2. Unmatched junction bases numbered 11, after V lost 5 bases and J lost 5 bases. The CDR3 runs to 15 residues. Germline V gene lookup returns CDR1 MDHEN and CDR2 SYDVKM. The CDR3 loop is CASSETSGAYNEQYF. CDR3 nucleotides: TGTGCCAGCAGTGAAACTAGCGGAGCTTACAACGAGCAGTACTTC. Complete variable domain (other parts from reference TRBV28 and TRBJ2-7): DVKVTQSSRYLVKRTGEKVFLECVQDMDHENMFWYRQDPGLGLRLIYFSYDVKMKEKGDIPEGYSVSREKKERFSLILESASTNQTSMYLCASSETSGAYNEQYFGPGTRLTVT.

Ten or more counts support this clonotype. The rearrangement joins TRBV3-1 to TRBJ2-1, with a possible D match to TRBD2 (6 bases). Germline V gene data show CDR1 as LGHDT and CDR2 as YNNKEL (reference sequence). V lost 0 bases, J lost 6 bases, and 18 bases lay in between. This CDR3 has 17 residues. The CDR3 DNA follows: TGTGCCAGCAGCCAAGATTGGGATCTCCAGGGAGGCAATGAGCAGTTCTTC. This encodes CASSQDWDLQGGNEQFF.